This TCR beta chain is drawn from a study of long-term antiretroviral therapy in people with HIV (dated by TCRdb to between 2021 and 2024). Regarding the research as a whole: Collection of the earliest samples took place about a decade ahead of the 2015 WHO recommendation for immediate ART, at a time when ART was typically delayed until CD4 counts fell. Whether ART initiation and durable HIV suppression were associated with changes in peripheral blood TRB repertoire composition and diversity was tested in a retrospective serial study. A total of 150 to 200 cryopreserved PBMC samples were contributed to the cohort by 30 adults with confirmed HIV infection, with samples collected serially over a mean of approximately six years (range 1-12). About 35% of the 30 participants with HIV were female. Test extractions of a monoclonal T-cell line alongside some 35 polyclonal samples showed no cross-contamination during QIAcube processing.

The immunoSEQ hsTCRB v3.0 assay was used at survey level resolution for TRB variable region sequencing. A depth of roughly 35,000-55,000 T-cell genomes per sample was targeted for TRB sequencing. Pooled TRB libraries were sequenced on an Illumina MiSeq with a v3 150-cycle kit. From the authors' description of their analysis: Repertoire analysis was performed in R inside a reproducible Nextflow workflow that covered QC, data transformation and analysis. Custom analyses were implemented in LymphoSeq2, an R package for AIRR-Seq data exploration. After excluding a handful of samples that yielded fewer than 5000 total TRB sequences, 188 HIV repertoires remained for analysis. Among the approximately 180 HIV repertoires that were kept, around 60 were collected before ART initiation and some 130 were collected after ART initiation. Each repertoire was downsampled to 5000 TRB nucleotide sequences, and summary statistics were averaged across 100 downsampling iterations. TRB sequences were retained for analysis only if CDR3 regions of at least seven amino acids were present. Two measures captured diversity: a Shannon entropy-derived clonality score and the Gini coefficient. In the repertoire networks, any two of the top 5000 CDR3 amino acid sequences were connected whenever the two sequences differed by an edit distance of one. For TRB CDR3 amino acid sequences, GLIPH2 was used to predict antigen specificity groups and MHC restriction. To flag known CMV, EBV, HIV or tissue antigen associations, CDR3 amino acid sequences were matched against VDJdb and McPAS-TCR. Pre-ART, post-ART and control groups were compared with Wilcoxon signed-rank tests and Holm-Bonferroni correction. Drawn from immuneACCESS, this table holds only the in-frame rearrangements with V and J called that TCRdb kept. Clones are partly lost; checked studies trace under half to an unresolved V gene and leave the rest unexplained. The D gene and trimming were derived from the DNA, and the V and J assignments and clone size from that table. The sample table holds some 19,000 clones, of which around nine tenths were seen once. 10% of the sample rests with the top ten.

The research as a whole found: The samples were dated from about 2003 to 2018, and the ART regimens that were used may be less effective than current ART regimens. A significant increase in TRB diversity was found to be associated with ART initiation, although TRB diversity was observed to remain significantly below that of transplant donor controls even after long-term ART. Inferences about post-ART repertoire changes are limited because no data were available on ART adherence, viral resistance or therapy changes. Limited PBMC availability meant only the TCR beta chain was sequenced, without alpha chain pairing. Expanded TRB clones identified before ART initiation dominated the repertoire at all time points, although this dominance fluctuated and declined in many PLHIV after ART. Unsorted PBMC were profiled instead of sorted CD4+ and CD8+ T cells because pre-ART samples had limited cell numbers. Compared with controls, HIV repertoires had narrower CDR3 length ranges, and the network structure pointed to an antigen-experienced repertoire that shifted only slightly toward naive after ART.

Inclusion was restricted to participants for whom at least one PBMC sample before ART initiation and at least two post-ART samples were available. Treatment was received in the United States of America by all participants with HIV. Before DNA extraction, cryopreserved samples of roughly 1-10 million PBMC were thawed and washed. At the time of the earliest PBMC sample, participants with HIV were aged between roughly 20 and 54 years. PBMC samples from each participant spanned 1-4 timepoints before ART initiation and 2-8 timepoints after ART initiation, with a median of 7 samples. For every participant, serial HIV viral load, CD4+ T-cell count, ART history and demographic data were obtained. Using a Qiagen kit on a QIAcube, genomic DNA was extracted from unsorted PBMC, with samples processed in batches of 12. The V end loses 0 bases and the J end loses 2 bases, and a stretch of 7 bases separates them. Looking up the germline V gene yields CDR1 MNHNS and CDR2 SASEGT. The CDR3 spans 14 residues, from the cysteine through the phenylalanine. Only CDR3 DNA remains: 42 bases, in frame from the first base.

This clone was recorded once. The specificity of this receptor is unknown. Base qualities are not recorded, but no much larger clone differs from it by a single base. This sequence was found in a man aged 40-49 years with HIV. The rearranged segments are TRBV6-1 and TRBJ1-2, with an unclear D gene assignment. The sequences come from unsorted PBMCs, collected 0.5 years after starting antiretroviral therapy. The CDR3: CASSEAWVNYGYTF. DNA sequence: TGTGCCAGCAGTGAAGCCTGGGTAAACTATGGCTACACCTTC.